The present TCR beta chain was sequenced within a study of cytomegalovirus exposure and HLA in healthy donors. Assay: immunoSEQ multiplex PCR; the TCRdb copy retains only in-frame clones and omits some. Among roughly 130,000 clones listed, approximately 85% were seen once. The donors belonged to the approximately 120-subject validation cohort, separate from the approximately 700-subject first cohort. Only a few counts were recorded for this clone. The receptor's source is a woman aged 30 to 39 in good health and CMV-seronegative. Sequenced sample: PBMCs.

In nucleotides, the CDR3 is TGTGCCAGCACAGGGGGCTATGGCTACACCTTC. Protein sequence: CASTGGYGYTF. The chain is built from TRBV25-1 and TRBJ1-2, with 7 bases aligning to TRBD1. The CDR3 consists of 11 residues. Trimming removed 7 bases from V and 4 bases from J; junction bases left unmatched: 0. Germline V gives CDR1 MGHDK, CDR2 SYGVNS.